This record concerns one T cell receptor beta chain sequence. A much larger clone lies one base from this, so it may be a read error. The sample belongs to a study of read filtering for tumor transcriptome and immune sequencing. Per the germline V gene, CDR1 is SNHLY and CDR2 is FYNNEI. This CDR3 spans 13 amino acids. The library was built from around 400 ng RNA with molecular barcoded adaptors for alpha/delta and beta/gamma chains. MiXCR, applied by TCRdb to the reads, yields one record per CDR3 protein. The profile shows under 25,000 distinct CDR3 sequences, approximately 14% of them singletons. The TCR sequence derives from a donor at least 40 years old with multiple myeloma. What was sequenced was a population of CD138-negative cells sorted from bone marrow. The J gene is TRBJ2-7, the V gene TRBV2; TRBD1 agrees at 9 bases. This chain's CDR3 is CAGRVDRGSEQYF. The CDR3 nucleotides are TGTGCCGGCAGAGTTGACAGGGGGTCCGAGCAGTACTTC.